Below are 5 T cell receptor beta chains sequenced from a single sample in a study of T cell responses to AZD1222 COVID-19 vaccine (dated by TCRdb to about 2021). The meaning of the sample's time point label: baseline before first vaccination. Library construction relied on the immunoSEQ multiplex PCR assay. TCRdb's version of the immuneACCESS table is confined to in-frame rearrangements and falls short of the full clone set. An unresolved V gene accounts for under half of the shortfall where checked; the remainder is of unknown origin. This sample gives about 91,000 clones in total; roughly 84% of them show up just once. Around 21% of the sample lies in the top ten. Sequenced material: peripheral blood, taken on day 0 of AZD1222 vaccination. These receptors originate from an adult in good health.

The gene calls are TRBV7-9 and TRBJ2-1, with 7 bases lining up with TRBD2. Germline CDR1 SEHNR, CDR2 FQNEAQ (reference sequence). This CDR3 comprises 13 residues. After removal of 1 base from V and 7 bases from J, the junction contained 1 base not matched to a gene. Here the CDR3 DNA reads TGTGCCAGCAGCTTAGGTAGCGGGAATGAGCAGTTCTTC. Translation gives CASSLGSGNEQFF.

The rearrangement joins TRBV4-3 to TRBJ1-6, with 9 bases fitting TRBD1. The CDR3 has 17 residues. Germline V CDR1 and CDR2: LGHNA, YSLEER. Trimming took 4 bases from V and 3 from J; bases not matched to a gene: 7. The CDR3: CASSRKTGGIYNSPLHF. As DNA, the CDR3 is TGCGCCAGCAGCCGGAAGACAGGGGGTATCTATAATTCACCCCTCCACTTT.

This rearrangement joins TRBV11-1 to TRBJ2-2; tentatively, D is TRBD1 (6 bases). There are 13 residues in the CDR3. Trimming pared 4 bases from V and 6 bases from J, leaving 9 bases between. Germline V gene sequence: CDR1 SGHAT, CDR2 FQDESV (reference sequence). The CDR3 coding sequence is TGTGCCAGCAGCTACGACAGGTCCGGGGAGCTGTTTTTT. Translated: CASSYDRSGELFF.

CDR3 amino acids: CASSYSGTGGDTQYF. Written as DNA, the CDR3 is TGTGCCAGCAGTTACTCCGGGACAGGGGGAGATACGCAGTATTTT. The rearrangement links TRBV6-5 to TRBJ2-3; 11 nucleotides match TRBD1. From germline, CDR1 is MNHEY and CDR2 SVGAGI. The CDR3 loop spans 15 amino acids. The V gene end was trimmed by 0 bases and the J gene end by 5 bases; junction bases not matched to a gene: 1.

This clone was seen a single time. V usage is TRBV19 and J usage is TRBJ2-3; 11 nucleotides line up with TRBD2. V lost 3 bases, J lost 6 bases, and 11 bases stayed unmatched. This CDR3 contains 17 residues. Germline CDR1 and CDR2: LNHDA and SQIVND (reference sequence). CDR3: CASSMMISGRARDTQYF. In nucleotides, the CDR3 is TGTGCCAGTAGTATGATGATTAGCGGGAGGGCCCGGGATACGCAGTATTTT.